This T cell receptor (beta chain) was captured in a study of regulatory T cells in long-lasting Graves disease (dated by TCRdb to the early 2020s). Broadly, across the study: Patients with newly diagnosed Graves' disease had been on antithyroid drugs for under 3 months. A total of around 35 samples underwent TCR sequencing: about 13 from persistent and roughly 20 from newly diagnosed Graves' disease patients. Peripheral blood TCR sequencing and RNA sequencing compared persistent Graves' disease patients with newly diagnosed Graves' disease patients. The study took place in China and was registered as a clinical trial. What the research found in general, with its limitations: Sequencing and analysis were limited to the TCR beta chain. Only peripheral blood was studied, because thyroid tissue, the primary lesion, was inaccessible. Persistent patients shared more public clonotypes among themselves (2,741) than newly diagnosed patients did (over 950). Persistent disease showed preferential use of TRBV28, TRBJ1-2 and TRBJ2-5, whereas newly diagnosed disease favored TRBV20-1 and TRBJ2-1. The authors acknowledged the small sample size as a limitation that may reduce accuracy. Lower TCR Shannon entropy and fewer highly expanded clones were observed in persistent Graves' disease patients than in newly diagnosed patients, which suggested clonal expansion.

V ends up 5 bases short and J 3 bases short, with an unmatched junction base count of 10. From its cysteine to its phenylalanine, the CDR3 spans 16 amino acids. Only CDR3 DNA remains: 48 bases, in frame from the first base. Sequences SGHTA (CDR1) and FQGNSA (CDR2) are obtained from the germline V gene. Libraries came from multiplex PCR. The data were produced on an Illumina HiSeq 4000. iRepertoire HTBI primers and Arm-PCR amplification of CDR3 regions were used to construct TCR beta libraries. Before sequencing, the PCR products went through gel purification. On the authors' methods: Gene usage analysis of CDR3 amino acid clonotypes relied on the 60 to 65 TRBV and 14 TRBJ segments identified across samples. COPE and FqMerger were used to merge filtered high-quality paired reads into contigs. Contigs were aligned with BLAST to IMGT TRBV, TRBD and TRBJ reference genes, and CDR3 was defined per IMGT. Any clonotype with a frequency above 0.1% was counted as a highly expanded clone. Repertoire diversity was measured by Shannon entropy, and V-J evenness by the Gini coefficient. A clonotype was considered public if more than one individual shared it. TCRdb reran the public reads through fastp at Q25 and MiXCR, keeping productive beta chains. Records with the same CDR3 protein are collapsed into one entry carrying the most frequent genes and DNA. The V and J calls were not made by the authors but by TCRdb's processing. For this sample there are 420,000 or so distinct CDR3 sequences; approximately 16% appear just once. 20% to 25% of the sample is taken by the ten largest.

The time point label, as the study defines it: newly diagnosed GD, antithyroid drugs for less than 3 months. For both TCR sequencing and RNA sequencing, RNA was extracted from PBMCs in TRIzol. The diagnosis of Graves' disease followed American Thyroid Association guidelines. The patients came from an endocrinology department in Xi'an, China. Each patient gave about 8.1 milliliters of peripheral blood, collected in an EDTA anticoagulant tube. Ficoll Paque Plus density gradient separation was used to isolate PBMCs, and no further T cell sorting was performed. RNA quality was checked with an Agilent 2100 Bioanalyzer and agarose gel, and concentration with a NanoDrop 2000. This clonotype was detected ten times or more. Its antigen has not been determined. Base qualities were left out, and no much larger clone turns up one base away. The sample was also reused in another study, on T cells in Graves' hyperthyroidism and ophthalmopathy. From the second report: Stable Graves' hyperthyroidism was defined as the absence of progression to ophthalmopathy over 18 months of follow-up. The hyperthyroidism patients were between 18 and 65 years old and newly diagnosed, with a disease duration of less than 2 months. Exclusion was applied to patients with uncontrolled infections, other autoimmune diseases, pregnancy or lactation. Diagnoses were established on the basis of clinical symptoms, serum thyroxine and TRAb, thyroid ultrasound, and orbital computed tomography. The first round of RT-PCR for the TCR CDR3 was performed with the HTBI primer set and the Qiagen OneStep RT-PCR kit. Most expanded thyroid clonotypes (frequency above 0.001) were also detected in blood, a finding suggesting that blood repertoires may reflect thyroid immune responses. A model built on a 13 V-J signature distinguished ophthalmopathy from stable hyperthyroidism, reaching around 88% sensitivity and around 81% specificity in cross-validation and 80%/75% in testing. In validation, the model predicted progression to ophthalmopathy with roughly 70% sensitivity and around 72% specificity, a median of 6.5 months before onset. TCR V-J signatures able to tell the groups apart were searched for in a discovery cohort of about a hundred patients, of whom around 42 had Graves' ophthalmopathy and 55 to 60 had stable Graves' hyperthyroidism. Prospective prediction of ophthalmopathy was tested in an independent validation cohort of under 20 hyperthyroidism patients and 17 patients who later progressed to ophthalmopathy. The 95 to 100 discovery patients were randomly divided into training and test sets at a 7:3 ratio. In addition, the study compared T-cell repertoires in thyroid tissue and in blood from roughly 6 Graves' hyperthyroidism patients. Once sampling was done, hyperthyroidism patients were given methimazole at a starting dose of 30 mg daily, whereas ophthalmopathy patients were given high-dose intravenous methylprednisolone. Libraries were constructed in a second round of multiplex PCR, after which size selection and purification were carried out. The libraries were sequenced on an Illumina HiSeq2000 using paired-end 100 bp reads. SOAPnuke was used to process the raw data, removing reads that contained adapters or uncalled bases, had a mean Phred below 15, or lacked an exact match to the constant primer or identifier. COPE v1.2.5 was used to merge high-quality paired reads, and clonotypes were defined as unique nucleotide sequences. MiTCR v1.1 was used to align clonotypes to the IMGT TRBV, TRBD and TRBJ reference segments. Only V-J combinations with frequency above 0.0001, covering 99.2% of repertoires, were analysed. A TCS score was defined as the ratio between F50 (clonal expansion) and ExV (chaos), using BLOSUM62-based TCRdist between CDR3 peptides within each V-J. Welch's t-statistics and random forest reduced just over 500 V-J features to 13, which were used in a naive Bayes classifier (R e1071). No statistical method was used to set the sample size in advance, and investigators knew the group allocation. The paper describes TCR Vbeta CDR3 sequencing of around 140 peripheral blood samples, made up of 43 ophthalmopathy patients, around 78 hyperthyroidism patients and roughly 17 progressor patients.

This TCR was sampled from a woman between 18 and 29 years old with Graves disease. Donor details come from another sample of the same person, matched by shared clones. The sample here was peripheral blood mononuclear cells (PBMCs), taken at new diagnosis, from a patient treated with antithyroid drugs. The chain was built from TRBV7-2 and TRBJ2-1, and 7 junctional nucleotides match TRBD2. The nucleotides are TGTGCCAGCAGCGTAACGCGGGAGTTCGGCTACAATGAGCAGTTCTTC. The resulting protein is CASSVTREFGYNEQFF.